This is a list of T cell receptor beta chains from one sample in a study of PD-1 blockade in classical Hodgkin lymphoma. The method was immunoSEQ multiplex PCR; TCRdb's version includes in-frame clones alone and lacks a portion of them. The sample shows 20,000 to 30,000 clones, around nine tenths of them seen only once. Sample: peripheral blood mononuclear cells (PBMCs), taken before the fourth cycle of nivolumab. Receptors originate from a human donor with classical Hodgkin lymphoma. CDR3s include the opening cysteine and the closing phenylalanine or tryptophan. Each record gives: V gene, J gene, D gene, clone size, CDR3 DNA, CDR3 protein. D genes are given only for firm matches. A clone size is listed for some rows: how often the clone was seen (once, few, many), or a class if it is expanded.

V gene: TRBV6-5
J gene: TRBJ2-2
D gene: TRBD2
clone size: -
CDR3 DNA: TGTGCCAGCAGGGATAGCGGGAGGGGCCCCGGGGAGCTGTTTTTT
CDR3 protein: CASRDSGRGPGELFF

V gene: TRBV19
J gene: TRBJ1-5
D gene: -
clone size: -
CDR3 DNA: TGTGCCACAAATCGACCTGATGAAGGGCCCCAGCATTTT
CDR3 protein: CATNRPDEGPQHF

V gene: TRBV5-5
J gene: TRBJ2-4
D gene: TRBD2
clone size: -
CDR3 DNA: TGTGCCAGCAGCTCTACTAGCGGGCGACTCCTCGGGCAGTACTTC
CDR3 protein: CASSSTSGRLLGQYF

V gene: TRBV7-9
J gene: TRBJ1-5
D gene: -
clone size: -
CDR3 DNA: TGTGCCAGCAGCTTAGTAGGTCAGCCCCAGCATTTT
CDR3 protein: CASSLVGQPQHF

V gene: TRBV19
J gene: TRBJ1-1
D gene: TRBD1
clone size: -
CDR3 DNA: TGTGCCAGTAGCGGGACAGGGGGAAAGGGTAGGATGAACACTGAAGCTTTCTTT
CDR3 protein: CASSGTGGKGRMNTEAFF

V gene: TRBV5-1
J gene: TRBJ2-7
D gene: -
clone size: -
CDR3 DNA: TGCGCCAGCAGCTTAAGGGCCCCTTTTCCCTACGAGCAGTACTTC
CDR3 protein: CASSLRAPFPYEQYF

V gene: TRBV18
J gene: TRBJ2-5
D gene: -
clone size: -
CDR3 DNA: TGTGCCAGCTCACCCAGGGTAGAGGAGACCCAGTACTTC
CDR3 protein: CASSPRVEETQYF

V gene: TRBV5-1
J gene: TRBJ2-5
D gene: TRBD1
clone size: -
CDR3 DNA: TGCGCCAGCGCACAGGGGGCCGCGGAGACCCAGTACTTC
CDR3 protein: CASAQGAAETQYF

V gene: TRBV29-1
J gene: TRBJ1-1
D gene: -
clone size: -
CDR3 DNA: TGCAGCGTTGAAATTGCACAGCACACTGAAGCTTTCTTT
CDR3 protein: CSVEIAQHTEAFF

V gene: TRBV19
J gene: TRBJ2-3
D gene: TRBD1
clone size: -
CDR3 DNA: TGTGCCAGTAGCCTCGACAGGGCGGTTCCAGATACGCAGTATTTT
CDR3 protein: CASSLDRAVPDTQYF

V gene: TRBV30
J gene: TRBJ1-4
D gene: -
clone size: few
CDR3 DNA: TGTGCCTGGAGTCCAGGGAATATGAATGAAAAACTGTTTTTT
CDR3 protein: CAWSPGNMNEKLFF

V gene: TRBV30
J gene: TRBJ2-7
D gene: -
clone size: -
CDR3 DNA: TGTGCCTGGAGGGTCGGGGCAGGGGAGTACTTC
CDR3 protein: CAWRVGAGEYF

V gene: TRBV10-3
J gene: TRBJ2-3
D gene: -
clone size: once
CDR3 DNA: TGTGCCATCAGTGGAAGGAGTACAGATACGCAGTATTTT
CDR3 protein: CAISGRSTDTQYF

V gene: TRBV19
J gene: TRBJ1-5
D gene: -
clone size: -
CDR3 DNA: TGTGCCAGTAGTGATCAAAGCAATCAGCCCCAGCATTTT
CDR3 protein: CASSDQSNQPQHF

V gene: TRBV30
J gene: TRBJ1-1
D gene: TRBD1
clone size: -
CDR3 DNA: TGTGCCTGGAGTGATCCGCATCCAGGGGGGACTGAAGCTTTCTTT
CDR3 protein: CAWSDPHPGGTEAFF

V gene: TRBV7-9
J gene: TRBJ1-2
D gene: -
clone size: -
CDR3 DNA: TGTGCCAGCAGCGTGGACAGAAACTATGGCTACACCTTC
CDR3 protein: CASSVDRNYGYTF

V gene: TRBV11-2
J gene: TRBJ2-2
D gene: -
clone size: -
CDR3 DNA: TGTGCCAGCAGCCCCAGGGGCGGGAGAGGAAGCGGGGAGCTGTTTTTT
CDR3 protein: CASSPRGGRGSGELFF

V gene: TRBV7-3
J gene: TRBJ1-1
D gene: -
clone size: -
CDR3 DNA: TGTGCCAGCAGCTCGGACAGTGTGCGGGTGGTGAACACTGAAGCTTTCTTT
CDR3 protein: CASSSDSVRVVNTEAFF

V gene: TRBV29-1
J gene: TRBJ2-1
D gene: -
clone size: once
CDR3 DNA: TGCAGCGTTGTGTTGAAGACCTGGGGGGATGAGCAGTTCTTC
CDR3 protein: CSVVLKTWGDEQFF

V gene: TRBV7-8
J gene: TRBJ2-7
D gene: -
clone size: once
CDR3 DNA: TGTGCCAGCAGTCTAGAGGGGGGAGTGGGGCAGTACTTC
CDR3 protein: CASSLEGGVGQYF

V gene: TRBV9
J gene: TRBJ1-2
D gene: -
clone size: -
CDR3 DNA: TGTGCCAGCAGCGTAGCCTTGGCCAGGCCTTATGATAACTATGGCTACACCTTC
CDR3 protein: CASSVALARPYDNYGYTF

V gene: TRBV4-2
J gene: TRBJ2-3
D gene: TRBD2
clone size: -
CDR3 DNA: TGTGCCAGCAGCAGGGGACTAGCGGATAGCACAGATACGCAGTATTTT
CDR3 protein: CASSRGLADSTDTQYF

V gene: TRBV4-1
J gene: TRBJ1-6
D gene: -
clone size: once
CDR3 DNA: TGCGCCAGCAGCCAAGAGGTTACTTTTGGGAATTCACCCCTCCACTTT
CDR3 protein: CASSQEVTFGNSPLHF

V gene: TRBV11-2
J gene: TRBJ2-1
D gene: -
clone size: -
CDR3 DNA: TGTGCCAGCAGCGAAGGGGTGAGCTCCTACAATGAGCAGTTCTTC
CDR3 protein: CASSEGVSSYNEQFF

V gene: TRBV6-6
J gene: TRBJ1-3
D gene: TRBD1
clone size: once
CDR3 DNA: TGTGCCAGCAGTTACCGGACAGGGATATCCGGAAACACCATATATTTT
CDR3 protein: CASSYRTGISGNTIYF

V gene: TRBV28
J gene: TRBJ1-4
D gene: TRBD1
clone size: -
CDR3 DNA: TGTGCCAGCAGCCCCCCGGGACAGGGGGCAACTAATGAAAAACTGTTTTTT
CDR3 protein: CASSPPGQGATNEKLFF

V gene: TRBV18
J gene: TRBJ1-1
D gene: -
clone size: once
CDR3 DNA: TGTGCCAGCTCACCACCGAACTTTCGAAAGGGGGATGCTGAAGCTTTCTTT
CDR3 protein: CASSPPNFRKGDAEAFF

V gene: TRBV9
J gene: TRBJ1-4
D gene: TRBD1
clone size: -
CDR3 DNA: TGTGCCAGCAGCGTGGGGGACAGGGTTAATGAAAAACTGTTTTTT
CDR3 protein: CASSVGDRVNEKLFF